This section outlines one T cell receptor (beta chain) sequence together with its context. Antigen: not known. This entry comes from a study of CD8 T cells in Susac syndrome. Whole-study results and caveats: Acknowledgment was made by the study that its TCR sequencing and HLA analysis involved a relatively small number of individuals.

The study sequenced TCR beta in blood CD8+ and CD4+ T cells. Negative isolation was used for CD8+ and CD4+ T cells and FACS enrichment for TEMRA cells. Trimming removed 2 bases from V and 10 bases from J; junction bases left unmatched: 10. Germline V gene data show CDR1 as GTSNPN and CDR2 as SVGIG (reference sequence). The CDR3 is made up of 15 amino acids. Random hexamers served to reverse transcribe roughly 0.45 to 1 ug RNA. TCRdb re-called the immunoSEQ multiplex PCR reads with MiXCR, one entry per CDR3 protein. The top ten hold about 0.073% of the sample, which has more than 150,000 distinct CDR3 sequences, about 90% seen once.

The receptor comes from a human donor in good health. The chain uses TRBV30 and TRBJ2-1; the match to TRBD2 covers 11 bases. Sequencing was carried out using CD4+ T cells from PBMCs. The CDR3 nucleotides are TGTGCCTGGAGTTCAGGGACTAGCGGTGGAAGGGAGCAGTTCTTC. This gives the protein CAWSSGTSGGREQFF.